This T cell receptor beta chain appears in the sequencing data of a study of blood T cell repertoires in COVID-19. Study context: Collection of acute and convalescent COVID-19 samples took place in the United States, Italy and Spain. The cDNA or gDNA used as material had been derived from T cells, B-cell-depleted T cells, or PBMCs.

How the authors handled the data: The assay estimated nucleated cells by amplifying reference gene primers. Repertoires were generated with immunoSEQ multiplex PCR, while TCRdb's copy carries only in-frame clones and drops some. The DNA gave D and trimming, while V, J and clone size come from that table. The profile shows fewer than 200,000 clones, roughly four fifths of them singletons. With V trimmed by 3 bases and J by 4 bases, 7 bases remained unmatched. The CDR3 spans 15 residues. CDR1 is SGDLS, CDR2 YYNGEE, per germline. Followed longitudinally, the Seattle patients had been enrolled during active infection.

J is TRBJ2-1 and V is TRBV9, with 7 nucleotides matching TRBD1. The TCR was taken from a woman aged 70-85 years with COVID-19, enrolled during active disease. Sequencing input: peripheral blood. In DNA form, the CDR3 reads TGTGCCAGCAGCGCCTCCGGGACAGCATACAATGAGCAGTTCTTC. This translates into CASSASGTAYNEQFF. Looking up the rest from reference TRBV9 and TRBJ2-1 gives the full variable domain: DSGVTQTPKHLITATGQRVTLRCSPRSGDLSVYWYQQSLDQGLQFLIQYYNGEERAKGNILERFSAQQFPDLHSELNLSSLELGDSALYFCASSASGTAYNEQFFGPGTRLTVL.